This is a list of T cell receptor beta chains from one sample in a study of long-term antiretroviral therapy in people with HIV. Sequencing was performed with immunoSEQ multiplex PCR; in TCRdb, only in-frame clones are kept and a portion is missing. Among approximately 23,000 clones, 84% were seen once, and the ten largest hold 3.5% to 5.5%. The sample in question was unsorted PBMCs, obtained 5.9 years after starting antiretroviral therapy. These receptors all come from a man aged 25-40 years with HIV. Each CDR3 is given with its conserved first and last residue. The D gene is left open where the match is weak. Clone size is given for some rows only: seen once, a few or many times, or a class if the clone is expanded.

D: NA
J: TRBJ2-3
V: TRBV4-3
size: NA
CDR3: CASSQVSLDHTDTQYF
DNA: TGCGCCAGCAGCCAAGTAAGCCTGGACCACACAGATACGCAGTATTTT

D: NA
J: TRBJ1-4
V: TRBV28
size: NA
CDR3: CASSRVGGELFF
DNA: TGTGCCAGCAGTCGGGTAGGAGGGGAACTGTTTTTT

D: NA
J: TRBJ2-1
V: TRBV4-2
size: NA
CDR3: CASSRRADYNEQFF
DNA: TGTGCCAGCAGCCGCCGGGCAGACTACAATGAGCAGTTCTTC

D: NA
J: TRBJ2-6
V: TRBV11-3
size: NA
CDR3: CASSLGTSGANVLTF
DNA: TGTGCCAGCAGCTTAGGGACATCTGGGGCCAACGTCCTGACTTTC

D: NA
J: TRBJ1-1
V: TRBV28
size: once
CDR3: CASSRPMNTEAFF
DNA: TGTGCCAGCAGCCGACCGATGAACACTGAAGCTTTCTTT

D: TRBD2
J: TRBJ2-1
V: TRBV15
size: NA
CDR3: CATSRELAGGRFNEQFF
DNA: TGTGCCACCAGCAGAGAACTAGCGGGAGGCCGTTTCAATGAGCAGTTCTTC

D: TRBD1
J: TRBJ2-7
V: TRBV11-1
size: NA
CDR3: CASSPRTGNYEQYF
DNA: TGTGCCAGCAGCCCGCGGACAGGGAACTACGAGCAGTACTTC

D: TRBD1
J: TRBJ1-4
V: TRBV15
size: NA
CDR3: CATSTQTGWPEKLFF
DNA: TGTGCCACCAGCACCCAGACAGGGTGGCCCGAAAAACTGTTTTTT

D: TRBD2
J: TRBJ2-7
V: TRBV9
size: NA
CDR3: CASSKEGGRAKYSYEQYF
DNA: TGTGCCAGCAGCAAAGAGGGCGGGAGGGCCAAATACTCCTACGAGCAGTACTTC

D: NA
J: TRBJ2-7
V: TRBV4-3
size: NA
CDR3: CASSQDRGVKDEQYF
DNA: TGCGCCAGCAGCCAAGATCGGGGCGTCAAGGACGAGCAGTACTTC

D: TRBD1
J: TRBJ1-4
V: TRBV10-3
size: NA
CDR3: CAISDTDRGWGEKLFF
DNA: TGTGCCATCAGTGACACGGACAGGGGGTGGGGTGAAAAACTGTTTTTT

D: TRBD2
J: TRBJ2-7
V: TRBV7-8
size: NA
CDR3: CASSFRLAGGKYEQYF
DNA: TGTGCCAGCAGCTTTAGACTAGCGGGAGGTAAATACGAGCAGTACTTC

D: TRBD1
J: TRBJ1-4
V: TRBV18
size: NA
CDR3: CASSLGRQGNNEKLFF
DNA: TGTGCCAGCTCACTCGGGAGACAGGGAAATAATGAAAAACTGTTTTTT

D: NA
J: TRBJ1-4
V: TRBV6-5
size: few
CDR3: CASSYGSTNEKLFF
DNA: TGTGCCAGCAGTTATGGTTCAACTAATGAAAAACTGTTTTTT

D: TRBD2
J: TRBJ2-5
V: TRBV28
size: NA
CDR3: CASSLTGLAGGQETQYF
DNA: TGTGCCAGCAGTTTGACGGGACTAGCGGGAGGACAAGAGACCCAGTACTTC

D: NA
J: TRBJ1-1
V: TRBV11-2
size: NA
CDR3: CASSSHREQAFF
DNA: TGTGCCAGCAGCTCCCACAGGGAGCAAGCTTTCTTT

D: NA
J: TRBJ1-3
V: TRBV6-1
size: few
CDR3: CASSEAPGRRILTGNTIYF
DNA: TGTGCCAGCAGTGAAGCGCCAGGGCGACGGATTCTAACTGGAAACACCATATATTTT

D: NA
J: TRBJ1-6
V: TRBV7-8
size: NA
CDR3: CASSQGSSSYNSPLHF
DNA: TGTGCCAGCAGCCAAGGCTCGAGCTCCTATAATTCACCCCTCCACTTT

D: TRBD1
J: TRBJ2-7
V: TRBV5-1
size: NA
CDR3: CASSLGGQMRGGEQYF
DNA: TGCGCCAGCAGCTTGGGGGGACAGATGAGAGGTGGCGAGCAGTACTTC

D: NA
J: TRBJ1-5
V: TRBV27
size: once
CDR3: CASSLSDGYQPQHF
DNA: TGTGCCAGCAGTTTATCTGACGGTTATCAGCCCCAGCATTTT

D: NA
J: TRBJ1-5
V: TRBV7-9
size: NA
CDR3: CASSASTGTDNQPQHF
DNA: TGTGCCAGCAGCGCCTCCACCGGGACCGATAATCAGCCCCAGCATTTT

D: NA
J: TRBJ2-2
V: TRBV19
size: NA
CDR3: CASRSGGYGGELFF
DNA: TGTGCCAGTAGATCCGGAGGGTATGGCGGGGAGCTGTTTTTT

D: NA
J: TRBJ2-2
V: TRBV7-8
size: NA
CDR3: CASSWVADSNTGELFF
DNA: TGTGCCAGCAGTTGGGTAGCCGATTCGAACACCGGGGAGCTGTTTTTT

D: NA
J: TRBJ2-7
V: TRBV4-3
size: NA
CDR3: CASSQVPGTGIGEQYF
DNA: TGCGCCAGCAGCCAAGTACCCGGGACGGGCATCGGCGAGCAGTACTTC

D: TRBD2
J: TRBJ2-2
V: TRBV7-6
size: NA
CDR3: CASSLSLAGVTGELFF
DNA: TGTGCCAGCAGCTTATCTCTAGCGGGTGTTACCGGGGAGCTGTTTTTT

D: NA
J: TRBJ2-7
V: TRBV2
size: NA
CDR3: CASRGTATVYEQYF
DNA: TGTGCCAGCAGAGGGACTGCCACGGTCTACGAGCAGTACTTC

D: NA
J: TRBJ1-1
V: TRBV7-9
size: NA
CDR3: CASSPAGYQGEAFF
DNA: TGTGCCAGCAGCCCCGCAGGGTACCAGGGTGAAGCTTTCTTT

D: TRBD1
J: TRBJ1-4
V: TRBV7-6
size: NA
CDR3: CASSYDRGLSTNEKLFF
DNA: TGTGCCAGCAGCTATGACAGGGGGCTTTCGACTAATGAAAAACTGTTTTTT

D: NA
J: TRBJ2-7
V: TRBV27
size: NA
CDR3: CASSSGPSYEQYF
DNA: TGTGCCAGCAGTTCGGGTCCCTCCTACGAGCAGTACTTC

D: NA
J: TRBJ1-2
V: TRBV9
size: NA
CDR3: CASTSYEGLNYGYTF
DNA: TGTGCCAGCACCTCGTACGAGGGACTAAACTATGGCTACACCTTC

D: NA
J: TRBJ1-1
V: TRBV27
size: NA
CDR3: CASSFTGWTEAFF
DNA: TGTGCCAGCAGTTTCACTGGATGGACTGAAGCTTTCTTT

D: NA
J: TRBJ2-7
V: TRBV27
size: NA
CDR3: CASSLEQGVTYEQYF
DNA: TGTGCCAGCAGTTTAGAACAGGGCGTCACCTACGAGCAGTACTTC

D: TRBD1
J: TRBJ2-7
V: TRBV7-3
size: NA
CDR3: CASRRDRSSYEQYF
DNA: TGTGCCAGCAGACGGGACAGGAGCTCCTACGAGCAGTACTTC

D: TRBD1
J: TRBJ2-5
V: TRBV7-9
size: NA
CDR3: CASRSTRQGPETQYF
DNA: TGTGCCAGCAGATCTACCAGACAGGGTCCAGAGACCCAGTACTTC

D: NA
J: TRBJ2-7
V: TRBV5-1
size: NA
CDR3: CASSFNYEQYF
DNA: TGCGCCAGCAGCTTTAACTACGAGCAGTACTTC

D: NA
J: TRBJ1-6
V: TRBV5-6
size: NA
CDR3: CASSLITGKSPLHF
DNA: TGTGCCAGCAGCTTGATCACAGGGAAATCACCCCTCCACTTT

D: NA
J: TRBJ2-7
V: TRBV10-2
size: few
CDR3: CASRDTGPYEQYF
DNA: TGCGCCAGCAGGGACACCGGCCCCTACGAGCAGTACTTC

D: NA
J: TRBJ2-3
V: TRBV28
size: once
CDR3: CASSLLEADTQYF
DNA: TGTGCCAGCAGTTTATTAGAAGCCGATACGCAGTATTTT

D: NA
J: TRBJ2-7
V: TRBV28
size: NA
CDR3: CASTGGIVAYEQYF
DNA: TGTGCCAGCACCGGAGGAATCGTTGCCTACGAGCAGTACTTC

D: NA
J: TRBJ2-6
V: TRBV19
size: once
CDR3: CASSIGIGSSGANVLTF
DNA: TGTGCCAGTAGTATAGGGATTGGCAGCTCTGGGGCCAACGTCCTGACTTTC

D: NA
J: TRBJ2-5
V: TRBV7-6
size: few
CDR3: CASSLWGEQETQYF
DNA: TGTGCCAGCAGCTTATGGGGCGAACAAGAGACCCAGTACTTC

D: TRBD2
J: TRBJ2-7
V: TRBV14
size: few
CDR3: CASSSRGTSSYEQYF
DNA: TGTGCCAGCAGCTCCCGCGGGACTAGTAGTTACGAGCAGTACTTC

D: NA
J: TRBJ2-2
V: TRBV5-1
size: NA
CDR3: CASSVVGGSTGELFF
DNA: TGCGCCAGCAGCGTTGTAGGGGGGAGCACCGGGGAGCTGTTTTTT

D: NA
J: TRBJ2-1
V: TRBV4-1
size: few
CDR3: CASSQEEEGNEQFF
DNA: TGCGCCAGCAGCCAAGAGGAGGAAGGCAATGAGCAGTTCTTC

D: TRBD1
J: TRBJ1-2
V: TRBV2
size: NA
CDR3: CASSGGQGLAGYTF
DNA: TGTGCCAGCAGTGGGGGACAGGGATTGGCCGGCTACACCTTC